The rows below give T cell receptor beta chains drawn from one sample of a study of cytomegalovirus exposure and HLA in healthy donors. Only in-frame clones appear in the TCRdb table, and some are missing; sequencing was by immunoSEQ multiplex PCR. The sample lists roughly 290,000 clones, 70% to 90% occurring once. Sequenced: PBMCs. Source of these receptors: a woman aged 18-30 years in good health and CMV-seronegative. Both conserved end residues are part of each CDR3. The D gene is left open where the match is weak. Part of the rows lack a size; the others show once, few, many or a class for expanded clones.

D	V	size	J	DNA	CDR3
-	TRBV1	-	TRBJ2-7	TGCACCAGCAGCCAAGATCACCCGCGCGCCCCATACGAGCAGTACTTC	CTSSQDHPRAPYEQYF
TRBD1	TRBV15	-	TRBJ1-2	TGTGCCACCAGCCCAGGGGGAGAAGGATATGGCTACACCTTC	CATSPGGEGYGYTF
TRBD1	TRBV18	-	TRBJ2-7	TGTGCCAGCTCACCACCTTATGACAGGGGCGAGCAGTACTTC	CASSPPYDRGEQYF
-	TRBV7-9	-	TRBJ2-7	TGTGCCAGCAGCTTAGCGGGGGAGGTATACGAGCAGTACTTC	CASSLAGEVYEQYF
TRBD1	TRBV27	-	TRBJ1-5	TGTGCCAGCAGTTTGACAGGGAATCAGCCCCAGCATTTT	CASSLTGNQPQHF
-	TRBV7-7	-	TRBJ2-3	TGTGCCAGCAGCTTAAGGGGCCCCCCAGATACGCAGTATTTT	CASSLRGPPDTQYF
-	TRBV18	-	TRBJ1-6	TGTGCCAGCTCACCGCCCGGAGGCGGTTCACCCCTCCACTTT	CASSPPGGGSPLHF
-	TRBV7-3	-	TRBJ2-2	TGTGCCAGCAGCTCCAGCCCAGGACTACCCCCCGGGGAGCTGTTTTTT	CASSSSPGLPPGELFF
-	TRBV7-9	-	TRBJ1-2	TGTGCCAGCAGCTTCGACAGCTTCTATGGCTACACCTTC	CASSFDSFYGYTF
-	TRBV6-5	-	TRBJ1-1	TGTGCCAGCAGAATCTCCAGGGGATGGTACACTGAAGCTTTCTTT	CASRISRGWYTEAFF
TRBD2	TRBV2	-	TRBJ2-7	TGTGCCAGTCTCGGCGCGGGGACTACCTACGAGCAGTACTTC	CASLGAGTTYEQYF
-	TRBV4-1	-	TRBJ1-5	TGCGCCAGCAGCCATCCCTCTGGGGGAGGATTTAGCAATCAGCCCCAGCATTTT	CASSHPSGGGFSNQPQHF
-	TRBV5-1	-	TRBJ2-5	TGCGCCAGCAGCTTCGGGACCCGGGGGGAGACCCAGTACTTC	CASSFGTRGETQYF
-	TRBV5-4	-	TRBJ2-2	TGTGCCAGCACCGGGGGGCCCCTCCCCGGGGAGCTGTTTTTT	CASTGGPLPGELFF
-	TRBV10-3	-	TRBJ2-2	TGTGCCATCAGTGACACCCTAAGCACCGGGGAGCTGTTTTTT	CAISDTLSTGELFF
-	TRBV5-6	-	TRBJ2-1	TGTGCCAGCAGCTTGGCCAGGGGCCAATTCAATGAGCAGTTCTTC	CASSLARGQFNEQFF
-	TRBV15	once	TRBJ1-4	TGTGCCACCAGCAGAGATCTGGGGGCCGCGGCTAATGAAAAACTGTTTTTT	CATSRDLGAAANEKLFF
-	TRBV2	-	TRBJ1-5	TGTGCCAGCAGCCGCCGACGGGTTAGCAATCAGCCCCAGCATTTT	CASSRRRVSNQPQHF
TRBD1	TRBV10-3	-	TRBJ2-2	TGTGCCATCAAGGCCGGGACAGATTCCGGGGAGCTGTTTTTT	CAIKAGTDSGELFF
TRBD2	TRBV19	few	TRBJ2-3	TGTGCCAGTAGTATCGGGACCGGGACTAGCGGGAACACAGATACGCAGTATTTT	CASSIGTGTSGNTDTQYF
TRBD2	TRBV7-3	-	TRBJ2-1	TGTGCCAGCAGCCTTCTAGCGGGGGGGCGAAATGAGCAGTTCTTC	CASSLLAGGRNEQFF
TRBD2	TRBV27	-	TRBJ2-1	TGTGCCAGCAGTTTATGGCTAGCGGGGGGGCCTGGTGAGCAGTTCTTC	CASSLWLAGGPGEQFF
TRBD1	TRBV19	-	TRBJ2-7	TGTGCCAGTAGTATTAGGGGGCCTGACGAGCAGTACTTC	CASSIRGPDEQYF
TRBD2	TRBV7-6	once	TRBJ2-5	TGTGCCAGCAGCTTACTGACTAGCGGACAAGAGACCCAGTACTTC	CASSLLTSGQETQYF
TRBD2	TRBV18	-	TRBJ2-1	TGTGCCAGCTCACCTGTAGCTAGCGGTTACAATGAGCAGTTCTTC	CASSPVASGYNEQFF
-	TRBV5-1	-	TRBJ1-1	TGCGCCAGCAGCCCGGCGGGGGGCGATACCACTGAAGCTTTCTTT	CASSPAGGDTTEAFF
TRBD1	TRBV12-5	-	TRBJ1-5	TGTGCTAGTGGTGACAGGGAAACTCAGCCCCAGCATTTT	CASGDRETQPQHF
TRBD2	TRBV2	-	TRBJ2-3	TGTGCCAGCAGCGGACTAGCGGGGGGGCGAGGCTCAGATACGCAGTATTTT	CASSGLAGGRGSDTQYF
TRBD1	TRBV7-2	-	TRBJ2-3	TGTGCCAGCAGCTTGGACAGGGTCCGCACAGATACGCAGTATTTT	CASSLDRVRTDTQYF
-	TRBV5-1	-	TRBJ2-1	TGCGCCAGCAGCCCTTCCGCGGGGAACGCCTACAATGAGCAGTTCTTC	CASSPSAGNAYNEQFF
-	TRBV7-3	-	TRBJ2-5	TGTGCCAGCAGCTTAAGCGGGGTGGGTTTAGAGACCCAGTACTTC	CASSLSGVGLETQYF
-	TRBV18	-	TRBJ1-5	TGTGCCAGCTCACGAGGGAGGGAGGGCAATCAGCCCCAGCATTTT	CASSRGREGNQPQHF
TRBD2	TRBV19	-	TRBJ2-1	TGTGCCAGTAGTACGAGGACTAGCGGGGGACGCATCTTCTACAATGAGCAGTTCTTC	CASSTRTSGGRIFYNEQFF
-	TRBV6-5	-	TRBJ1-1	TGTGCCAGCAGTTACAGCGGGGGAGGGAACACTGAAGCTTTCTTT	CASSYSGGGNTEAFF
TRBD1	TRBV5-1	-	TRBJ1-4	TGCGCCAGCAGTTTTGGACAGGGGAGAGAAAAACTGTTTTTT	CASSFGQGREKLFF
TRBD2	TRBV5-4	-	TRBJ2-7	TGTGCCAGCAGCTCCGGACTAGCGGGGAGAAAGAAGGACGAGCAGTACTTC	CASSSGLAGRKKDEQYF
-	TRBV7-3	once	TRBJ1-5	TGTGCCAGCAGCTTAACGACAGATCAGCCCCAGCATTTT	CASSLTTDQPQHF
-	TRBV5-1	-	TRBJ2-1	TGCGCCAGCAGCTCGACTAATTACAATGAGCAGTTCTTC	CASSSTNYNEQFF
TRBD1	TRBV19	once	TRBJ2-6	TGTGCCAGTAGTGTACCGGGACAGGGAACAACTGGGGCCAACGTCCTGACTTTC	CASSVPGQGTTGANVLTF
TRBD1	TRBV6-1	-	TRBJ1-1	TGTGCCAGCAGTTTGACAGGGAGAACTAACACTGAAGCTTTCTTT	CASSLTGRTNTEAFF